This TCR beta chain was captured in a study of blood T cell repertoires in COVID-19. About the research overall: Samples taken during acute and convalescent COVID-19 were collected in the United States, Italy and Spain. Nucleic acid was either cDNA or gDNA, and it came from T cells, B-cell-depleted T cells, or PBMCs.

Assay: immunoSEQ multiplex PCR; the TCRdb copy retains only in-frame clones and omits some. The top ten hold around 40% of the sample, which has tens of thousands of clones, about 82% seen once. Material for sequencing was peripheral blood. This sequence originates from a man at least 80 years old with active or convalescent COVID-19.

The CDR3 DNA sequence: TGTGCCAGCAGCGACTCAGCCCTCGACCAACTTAACACCGGGGAGCTGTTTTTT. As protein: CASSDSALDQLNTGELFF. The V gene is TRBV7-3, the J gene TRBJ2-2; D ambiguous. The germline V gene has CDR1 SGHTA and CDR2 FQGTGA. Deletions cut 5 bases from V and 2 bases from J, with 21 bases between. The CDR3 is made up of 18 amino acids.